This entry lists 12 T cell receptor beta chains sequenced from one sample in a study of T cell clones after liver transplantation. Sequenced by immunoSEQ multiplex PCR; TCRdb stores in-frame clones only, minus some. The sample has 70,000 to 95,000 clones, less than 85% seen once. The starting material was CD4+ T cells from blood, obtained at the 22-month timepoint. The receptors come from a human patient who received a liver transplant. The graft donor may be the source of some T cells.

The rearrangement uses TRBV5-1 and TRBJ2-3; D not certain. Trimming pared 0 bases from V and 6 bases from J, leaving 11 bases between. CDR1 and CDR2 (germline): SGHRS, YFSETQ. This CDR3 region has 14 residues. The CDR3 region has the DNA TGCGCCAGCAGCTTGGCAGCCCACGGGGATACGCAGTATTTT. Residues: CASSLAAHGDTQYF.

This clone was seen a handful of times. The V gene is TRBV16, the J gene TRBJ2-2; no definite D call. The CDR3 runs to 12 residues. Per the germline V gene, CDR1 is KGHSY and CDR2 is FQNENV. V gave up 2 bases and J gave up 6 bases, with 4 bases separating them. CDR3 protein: CASSQLSGELFF. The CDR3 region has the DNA TGTGCCAGCAGCCAACTTTCCGGGGAGCTGTTTTTT.

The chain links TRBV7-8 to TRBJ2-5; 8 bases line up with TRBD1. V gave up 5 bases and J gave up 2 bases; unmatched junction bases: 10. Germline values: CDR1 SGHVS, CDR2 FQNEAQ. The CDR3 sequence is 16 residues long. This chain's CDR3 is CASSRGTGRFQETQYF. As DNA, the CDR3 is TGTGCCAGCAGCCGCGGGACAGGAAGATTTCAAGAGACCCAGTACTTC.

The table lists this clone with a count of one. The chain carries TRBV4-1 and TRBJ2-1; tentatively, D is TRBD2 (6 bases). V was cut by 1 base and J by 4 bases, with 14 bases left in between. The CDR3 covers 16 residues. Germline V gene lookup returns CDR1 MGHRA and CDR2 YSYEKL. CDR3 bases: TGCGCCAGCAGCCAAGGGGGTAGCGGTCGGTACAATGAGCAGTTCTTC. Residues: CASSQGGSGRYNEQFF.

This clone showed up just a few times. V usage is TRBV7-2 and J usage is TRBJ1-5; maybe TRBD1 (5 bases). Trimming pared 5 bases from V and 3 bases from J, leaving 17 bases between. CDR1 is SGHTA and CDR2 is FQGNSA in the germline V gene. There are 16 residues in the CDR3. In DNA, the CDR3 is TGTGCCAGCAGCCAAAGGTACGGGGCTTACAATCAGCCCCAGCATTTT. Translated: CASSQRYGAYNQPQHF.

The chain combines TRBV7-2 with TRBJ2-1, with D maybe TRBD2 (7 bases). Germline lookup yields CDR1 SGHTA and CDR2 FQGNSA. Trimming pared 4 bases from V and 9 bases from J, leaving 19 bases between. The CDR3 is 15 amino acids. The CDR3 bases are TGTGCCAGCAGCTCGAACCGGGCAGGGGAGGGTGAGCAGTTCTTC. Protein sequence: CASSSNRAGEGEQFF.

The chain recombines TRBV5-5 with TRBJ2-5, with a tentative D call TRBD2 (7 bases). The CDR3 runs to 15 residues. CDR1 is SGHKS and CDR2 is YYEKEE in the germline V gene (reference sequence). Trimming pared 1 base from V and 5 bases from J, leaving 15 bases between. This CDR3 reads CASSLLAGAGETQYF. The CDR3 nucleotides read TGTGCCAGCAGCTTGCTCGCGGGGGCGGGGGAGACCCAGTACTTC.

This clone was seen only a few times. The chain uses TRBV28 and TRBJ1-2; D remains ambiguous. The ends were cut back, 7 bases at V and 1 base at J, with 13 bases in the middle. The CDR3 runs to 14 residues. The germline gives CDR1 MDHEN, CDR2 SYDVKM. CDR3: CASTRYGFNYGYTF. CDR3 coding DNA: TGTGCCAGCACCAGATATGGGTTTAACTATGGCTACACCTTC.

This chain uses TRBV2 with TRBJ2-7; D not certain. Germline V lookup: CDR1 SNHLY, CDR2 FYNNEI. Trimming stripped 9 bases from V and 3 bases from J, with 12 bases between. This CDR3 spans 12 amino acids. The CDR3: CARGDGNYEQYF. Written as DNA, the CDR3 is TGTGCCAGGGGTGACGGCAACTACGAGCAGTACTTC.

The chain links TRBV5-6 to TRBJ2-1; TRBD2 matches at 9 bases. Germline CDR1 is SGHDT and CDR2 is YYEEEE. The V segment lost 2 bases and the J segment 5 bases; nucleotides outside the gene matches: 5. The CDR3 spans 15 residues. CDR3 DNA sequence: TGTGCCAGCAGCTTCGCGGGGGGGCCGAACAATGAGCAGTTCTTC. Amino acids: CASSFAGGPNNEQFF.

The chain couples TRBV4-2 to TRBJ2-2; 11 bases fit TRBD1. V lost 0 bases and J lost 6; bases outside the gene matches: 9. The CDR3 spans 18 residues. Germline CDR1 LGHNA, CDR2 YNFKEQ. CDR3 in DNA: TGTGCCAGCAGCCAAGATTATGGGGGACAGGGGGGACCCGGGGAGCTGTTTTTT. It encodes CASSQDYGGQGGPGELFF.

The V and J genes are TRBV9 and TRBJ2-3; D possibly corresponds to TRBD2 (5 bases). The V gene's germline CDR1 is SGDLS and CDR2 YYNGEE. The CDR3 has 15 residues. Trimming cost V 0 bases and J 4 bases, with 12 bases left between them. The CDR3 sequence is CASSVVEGVADTQYF. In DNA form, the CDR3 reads TGTGCCAGCAGCGTAGTTGAGGGAGTGGCAGATACGCAGTATTTT.